The 26 T cell receptor beta chains presented below share a single source sample, sequenced in a study of sequential checkpoint blockade in melanoma. Only in-frame clones appear in the TCRdb table, and some are missing; sequencing was by immunoSEQ multiplex PCR. This table has 32,000 or so clones, roughly 85% appearing once. The treatment denotes: randomized to nivolumab then ipilimumab (arm A) or the reverse (arm B). This sample comprised CD8+ T cells sorted from blood (inferred from file names), obtained from a patient given nivolumab and ipilimumab in sequence. The receptors shown here come from a human donor with melanoma.

This clone was counted between two and nine times. This sequence joins TRBV15 and TRBJ2-1, with TRBD1 identical over 7 bases. The V and J ends lost 0 bases and 7 bases, in that order; junction bases with no gene match: 6. Germline CDR1 reads LNHNV; CDR2 reads YYDKDF (reference sequence). The CDR3 runs 15 residues. In nucleotides, the CDR3 is TGTGCCACCAGCAGAGACCCGGACAGGACGAATGAGCAGTTCTTC. Translation gives CATSRDPDRTNEQFF.

The CDR3: CAWSARTGANEQFF. The CDR3 DNA follows: TGTGCCTGGAGTGCCCGGACAGGGGCCAATGAGCAGTTCTTC. The rearrangement joins TRBV30 to TRBJ2-1; 9 nucleotides agree with TRBD1. Looked up from germline, CDR1 is GTSNPN and CDR2 is SVGIG (reference sequence). Germline trimming cut 1 base from V and 6 bases from J; bases unmatched to any gene: 4. This CDR3 is 14 amino acids long.

This clone was observed once. This sequence joins TRBV6-5 and TRBJ1-1, with D tentatively TRBD1 (5 bases). The CDR3 sequence is 15 residues long. Trimming shortened V by 8 bases and J by 5 bases, and 21 bases separated the two germline ends. The V gene's germline CDR1 is MNHEY and CDR2 SVGAGI. The CDR3 DNA reads TGTGCCAGCCATCTACTGGCGGGGGTGAGAACTGAAGCTTTCTTT. Translating it yields CASHLLAGVRTEAFF.

This chain links TRBV7-9 with TRBJ1-2, with TRBD1 matching 7 bases. V trimming: 3 bases; J trimming: 6 bases; junction bases outside the gene matches: 10. Germline assignment: CDR1 SEHNR and CDR2 FQNEAQ (reference sequence). The CDR3 has 15 residues. CDR3 amino acids: CASSFAPGGDDGYTF. The CDR3, as DNA: TGTGCCAGCAGCTTTGCACCAGGGGGAGACGATGGCTACACCTTC.

The chain combines TRBV6-5 with TRBJ2-7; D is undetermined. V was pared by 0 bases and J by 3 bases, with 12 bases between. The germline V gene encodes CDR1 MNHEY and CDR2 SVGAGI. The CDR3 has 15 amino acids. CDR3 sequence reads: CASSYSWALGYEQYF. For the CDR3, the DNA is TGTGCCAGCAGTTACTCGTGGGCCTTGGGCTACGAGCAGTACTTC.

The chain recombines TRBV28 with TRBJ2-5; maybe TRBD2 (6 bases). The V gene lost 7 bases and the J gene lost 2 bases, with 14 bases spanning the gap. The CDR3 runs to 14 residues. Germline assignment: CDR1 MDHEN and CDR2 SYDVKM. The CDR3 DNA reads as TGTGCCAGCACAAGAGCGGAGGGGCAAGAGACCCAGTACTTC. Translating gives CASTRAEGQETQYF. Variable domain in full (rest from reference TRBV28 and TRBJ2-5): DVKVTQSSRYLVKRTGEKVFLECVQDMDHENMFWYRQDPGLGLRLIYFSYDVKMKEKGDIPEGYSVSREKKERFSLILESASTNQTSMYLCASTRAEGQETQYFGPGTRLLVL.

The chain joins TRBV4-3 to TRBJ1-1; 7 nucleotides match TRBD1. CDR3 length: 14 residues. Per germline, CDR1 LGHNA and CDR2 YSLEER. Trimming took 4 bases from V and 1 from J; bases not matched to a gene: 3. The CDR3 DNA follows: TGCGCCAGCAGCCCGGGACAGTCGAACACTGAAGCTTTCTTT. It encodes CASSPGQSNTEAFF.

The chain recombines TRBV27 with TRBJ2-7; 9 bases agree with TRBD2. Trimming cost V 3 bases and J 2 bases; bases outside gene matches: 2. This CDR3 is built from 14 residues. Germline loops: CDR1 MNHEY, CDR2 SMNVEV (reference sequence). The DNA of the CDR3 is TGTGCCAGCAGTTTGTTAGCGGGAGCCTACGAGCAGTACTTC. Amino acid sequence: CASSLLAGAYEQYF.

This clone ranks as medium-sized. The rearrangement joins TRBV10-1 to TRBJ2-1, with 11 bases lining up with TRBD1. Trimming cost V 3 bases and J 7 bases; bases outside gene matches: 5. This CDR3 is 15 amino acids long. CDR1 and CDR2 (germline): WNHNN, SYGVQD (reference sequence). The CDR3 spells CASSDPGTGGNEQFF. CDR3 nucleotides: TGCGCCAGCAGTGACCCCGGGACAGGGGGGAATGAGCAGTTCTTC.

The chain employs TRBV5-1 and TRBJ2-7; TRBD1 matches 10 bases. V lost 4 bases and J lost 2; bases outside the gene matches: 9. Germline CDR1 is SGHRS and CDR2 is YFSETQ. CDR3 length: 16 residues. Here the CDR3 DNA reads TGCGCCAGCAGCCTTTGGGACAGGGGCTTAACCTACGAGCAGTACTTC. Translating it yields CASSLWDRGLTYEQYF.

V is TRBV18 and J is TRBJ2-1; D possibly corresponds to TRBD2 (5 bases). Trimming stripped 2 bases from V and 3 bases from J, with 11 bases between. CDR1 KGHSH and CDR2 LQKENI come from the germline V gene. The CDR3 loop spans 15 amino acids. CDR3 bases: TGTGCCAGCTCACCAAGTGGTGAGGGCTACAATGAGCAGTTCTTC. It codes for CASSPSGEGYNEQFF.

The rearrangement uses TRBV7-9 and TRBJ2-1; 8 bases align to TRBD2. V shed 3 bases, J shed 1 base, and the junction held 5 bases outside the gene matches. This CDR3 has 16 amino acids. Germline lookup yields CDR1 SEHNR and CDR2 FQNEAQ (reference sequence). In nucleotides, the CDR3 is TGTGCCAGCAGCTTCTCCCCGGGGGGGTCCTACAATGAGCAGTTCTTC. Its translation is CASSFSPGGSYNEQFF.

This clone has a handful of counts. This rearrangement joins TRBV7-9 to TRBJ2-7; 10 bases line up with TRBD2. CDR1 is SEHNR and CDR2 is FQNEAQ in the germline V gene (reference sequence). The CDR3 contains 15 residues. J gave up 7 bases and V 1 base, and 7 bases lay outside the gene matches. CDR3 protein: CASSLGAGGPQEQYF. The CDR3 DNA sequence: TGTGCCAGCAGCTTAGGAGCGGGAGGGCCGCAAGAGCAGTACTTC.

The chain is built from TRBV5-6 and TRBJ2-7, with D possibly matching TRBD2 (5 bases). Trimming removed 4 bases from V and 0 bases from J, with 20 bases in between. Per the germline V gene, CDR1 is SGHDT and CDR2 is YYEEEE. There are 17 residues in the CDR3. CDR3 coding DNA: TGTGCCAGCAGCCTACCCTCAGGAGGAAGGAGCTCCTACGAGCAGTACTTC. Amino acid sequence: CASSLPSGGRSSYEQYF.

V usage is TRBV6-5 and J usage is TRBJ2-6, with D hard to call. The CDR3 spans 15 residues. CDR1 and CDR2 (germline): MNHEY, SVGAGI. V lost 6 bases to trimming and J lost 0 bases, with 9 bases between them. The CDR3 bases are TGTGCCAGCAGACAGCTTCTCTCTGGGGCCAACGTCCTGACTTTC. It encodes CASRQLLSGANVLTF.

The chain joins TRBV10-3 to TRBJ2-1, with 13 positions matching TRBD2. The CDR3 totals 21 residues. The germline V gene has CDR1 ENHRY and CDR2 SYGVKD. With V trimmed by 9 bases and J by 7 bases, 27 bases remained unmatched. CDR3 in DNA: TGTGCCATATACGGGACTAGCGGGGCCATAGCCGCCGTTGGGGTACGAAATGAGCAGTTCTTC. This sequence encodes CAIYGTSGAIAAVGVRNEQFF.

The chain recombines TRBV4-1 with TRBJ1-6; D not certain. CDR3 size: 15 residues. V was cut by 1 base and J by 5 bases, with 9 bases left in between. Looked up from germline, CDR1 is MGHRA and CDR2 is YSYEKL. CDR3 DNA: TGCGCCAGCAGCCAAGTTTTCACTGATAATTCACCCCTCCACTTT. Protein: CASSQVFTDNSPLHF.

V gene TRBV10-3 combines with J gene TRBJ1-5, with D possibly TRBD1 on 5 matching bases. V dropped 0 bases and J dropped 6 bases, with 9 bases sitting between them. CDR3 length equals 14 residues. CDR1 and CDR2 (germline): ENHRY, SYGVKD. The CDR3 DNA follows: TGTGCCATCAGTGAGTCCAGGGCAATTCAGCCCCAGCATTTT. Residues: CAISESRAIQPQHF.

V gene TRBV4-1 combines with J gene TRBJ2-5, with 8 nucleotides matching TRBD2. The tail of the sequence fits TRBJ2-7 better, so the J call may be wrong. CDR3 size: 15 residues. Germline V CDR1 and CDR2: MGHRA, YSYEKL. This CDR3 is CASSPTGTRTYEQYF. For the CDR3, the DNA is TGCGCCAGCAGCCCCACCGGGACTAGAACCTACGAGCAGTACTTC.

The J gene is TRBJ2-3, the V gene TRBV6-6; possibly TRBD1 for D (5 bases). Germline CDR1 is MNHNY and CDR2 is SVGAGI (reference sequence). The CDR3 contains 14 residues. Trimming stripped 2 bases from V and 5 bases from J, with 11 bases between. Here the CDR3 DNA reads TGTGCCAGCAGTTACACCAACAGGAGAGATACGCAGTATTTT. It is translated as CASSYTNRRDTQYF.

The rearrangement links TRBV5-1 to TRBJ2-3; 15 positions agree with TRBD2. The CDR3 is 15 residues long. V shed 3 bases, J shed 7 bases, and the junction held 3 bases outside the gene matches. Germline loops: CDR1 SGHRS, CDR2 YFSETQ. This chain's CDR3 is CASSWTSGRANTQYF. The CDR3 DNA follows: TGCGCCAGCAGCTGGACTAGCGGGAGGGCCAATACGCAGTATTTT.

This chain connects TRBV4-3 to TRBJ1-6; D is ambiguous. CDR1 and CDR2 from the germline V gene are LGHNA and YSLEER. Trimming removed 0 bases at V and 7 bases at J, with 16 bases between. This CDR3 has 17 residues. The CDR3 reads CASSQDLEGPRNSPLHF. CDR3 DNA: TGCGCCAGCAGCCAAGATCTTGAGGGTCCTCGGAATTCACCCCTCCACTTT.

This chain connects TRBV10-2 to TRBJ2-7; possible D gene TRBD2, 5 bases. Trimming took 2 bases from V and 5 from J, leaving 16 bases between them. This CDR3 spans 15 amino acids. The germline gives CDR1 WSHSY, CDR2 SAAADI. In DNA form, the CDR3 reads TGCGCCAGCAGTGAGGACCGCAGCGGTCCAGACGAGCAGTACTTC. This encodes CASSEDRSGPDEQYF.

In DNA, the CDR3 is TGTGCCAGCAACCGCGGACAGGGCGATGAAGCTTTCTTT. Translating it yields CASNRGQGDEAFF. The chain couples TRBV9 to TRBJ1-1; TRBD1 matches 8 bases. This CDR3 comprises 13 residues. Germline trimming cut 6 bases from V and 7 bases from J; bases unmatched to any gene: 8. CDR1 is SGDLS and CDR2 is YYNGEE in the germline V gene.

This chain links TRBV5-1 with TRBJ2-5, with 9 bases that match TRBD2. This CDR3 has 16 residues. Germline values: CDR1 SGHRS, CDR2 YFSETQ. V lost 1 base to trimming and J lost 5 bases; unmatched junction nucleotides: 9. The CDR3 DNA sequence: TGCGCCAGCAGCTTGCGGGAGCGGGAGGTCCAGGAGACCCAGTACTTC. It specifies CASSLREREVQETQYF.

CDR3 in amino acids: CASASPWTSGNTGELFF. DNA of the CDR3: TGTGCCAGCGCTTCTCCCTGGACTAGCGGTAACACCGGGGAGCTGTTTTTT. The V call is TRBV27, the J call TRBJ2-2; TRBD2 aligns across 10 bases. This CDR3 is built from 17 residues. V was pared by 8 bases and J by 2 bases, with 11 bases of the junction left unmatched. Germline V lookup: CDR1 MNHEY, CDR2 SMNVEV (reference sequence).